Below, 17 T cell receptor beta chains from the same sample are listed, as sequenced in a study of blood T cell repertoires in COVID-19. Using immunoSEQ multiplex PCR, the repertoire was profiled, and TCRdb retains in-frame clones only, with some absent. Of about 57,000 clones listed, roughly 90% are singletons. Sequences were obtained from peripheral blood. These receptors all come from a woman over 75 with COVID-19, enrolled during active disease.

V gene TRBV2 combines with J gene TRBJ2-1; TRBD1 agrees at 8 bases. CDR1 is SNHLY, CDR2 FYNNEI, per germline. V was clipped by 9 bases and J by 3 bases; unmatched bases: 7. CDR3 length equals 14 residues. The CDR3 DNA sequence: TGTGCCAGACAGGACAGGGTGAACTACAATGAGCAGTTCTTC. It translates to CARQDRVNYNEQFF.

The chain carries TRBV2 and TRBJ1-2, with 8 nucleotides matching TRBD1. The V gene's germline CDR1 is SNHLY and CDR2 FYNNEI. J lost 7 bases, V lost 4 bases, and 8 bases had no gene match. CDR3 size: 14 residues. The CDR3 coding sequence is TGTGCCAGCAGTGGAACGGGACAGGCGCCTGGCTACACCTTC. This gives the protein CASSGTGQAPGYTF.

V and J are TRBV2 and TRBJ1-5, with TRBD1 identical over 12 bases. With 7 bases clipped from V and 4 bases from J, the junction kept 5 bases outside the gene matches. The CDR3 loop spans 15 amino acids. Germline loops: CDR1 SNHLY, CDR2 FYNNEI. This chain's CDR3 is CASMGDRGPNQPQHF. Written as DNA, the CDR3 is TGTGCCAGCATGGGGGACAGGGGGCCGAATCAGCCCCAGCATTTT.

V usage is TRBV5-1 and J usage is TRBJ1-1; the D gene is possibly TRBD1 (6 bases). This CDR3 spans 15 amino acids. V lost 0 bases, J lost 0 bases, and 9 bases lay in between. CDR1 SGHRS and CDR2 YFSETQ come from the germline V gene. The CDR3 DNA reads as TGCGCCAGCAGCTTGGGAAGGGGGATGAACACTGAAGCTTTCTTT. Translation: CASSLGRGMNTEAFF.

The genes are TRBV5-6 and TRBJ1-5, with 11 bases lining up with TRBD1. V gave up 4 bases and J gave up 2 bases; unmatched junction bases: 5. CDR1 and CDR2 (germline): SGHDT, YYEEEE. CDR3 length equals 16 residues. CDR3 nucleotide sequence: TGTGCCAGCAGCGCGGACAGGGGGCGCGGCAATCAGCCCCAGCATTTT. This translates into CASSADRGRGNQPQHF.

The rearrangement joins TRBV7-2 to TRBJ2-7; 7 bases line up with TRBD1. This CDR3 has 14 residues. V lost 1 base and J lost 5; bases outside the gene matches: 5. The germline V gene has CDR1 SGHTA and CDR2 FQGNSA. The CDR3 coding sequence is TGTGCCAGCAGCTTAGGACAGGGCCCCCACGAGCAGTACTTC. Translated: CASSLGQGPHEQYF.

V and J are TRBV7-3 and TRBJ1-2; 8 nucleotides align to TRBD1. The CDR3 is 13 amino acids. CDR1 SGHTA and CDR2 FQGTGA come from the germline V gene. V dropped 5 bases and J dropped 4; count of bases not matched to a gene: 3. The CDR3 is CASSIDRGYGYTF. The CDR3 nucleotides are TGTGCCAGCAGCATCGACAGGGGCTATGGCTACACCTTC.

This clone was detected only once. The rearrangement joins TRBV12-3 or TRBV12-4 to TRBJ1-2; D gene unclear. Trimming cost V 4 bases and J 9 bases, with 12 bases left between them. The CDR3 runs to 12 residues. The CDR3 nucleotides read TGTGCCAGCAGTTATAGGGAGTCTAGCTACACCTTC. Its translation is CASSYRESSYTF.

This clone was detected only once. The CDR3 reads CASSTGQGAWNEQFF. CDR3 bases: TGTGCCAGCAGTACCGGACAGGGGGCATGGAATGAGCAGTTCTTC. The chain uses TRBV6-1 and TRBJ2-1, with 11 bases fitting TRBD1. This CDR3 comprises 15 residues. Trimming at V came to 5 bases and at J to 7 bases, leaving 7 bases not matched to a gene. Germline CDR1 reads MNHNS; CDR2 reads SASEGT.

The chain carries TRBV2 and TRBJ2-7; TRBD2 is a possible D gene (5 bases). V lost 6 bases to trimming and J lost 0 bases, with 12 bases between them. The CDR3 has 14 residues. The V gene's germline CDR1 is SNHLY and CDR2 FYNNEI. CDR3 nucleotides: TGTGCCAGCAGCCGGACTGAGAGCTCCTACGAGCAGTACTTC. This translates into CASSRTESSYEQYF.

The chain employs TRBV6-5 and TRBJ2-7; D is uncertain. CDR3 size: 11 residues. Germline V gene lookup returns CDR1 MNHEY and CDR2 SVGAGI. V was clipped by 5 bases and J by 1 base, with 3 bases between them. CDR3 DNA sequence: TGTGCCAGCAGTCATTCCTACGAGCAGTACTTC. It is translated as CASSHSYEQYF.

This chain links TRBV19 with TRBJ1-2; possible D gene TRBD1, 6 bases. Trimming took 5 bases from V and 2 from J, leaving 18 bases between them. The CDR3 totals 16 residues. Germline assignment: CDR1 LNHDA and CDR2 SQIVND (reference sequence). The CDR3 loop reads CASSLQQGTTNYGYTF. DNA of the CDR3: TGTGCCAGTAGTCTTCAACAGGGTACTACGAACTATGGCTACACCTTC.

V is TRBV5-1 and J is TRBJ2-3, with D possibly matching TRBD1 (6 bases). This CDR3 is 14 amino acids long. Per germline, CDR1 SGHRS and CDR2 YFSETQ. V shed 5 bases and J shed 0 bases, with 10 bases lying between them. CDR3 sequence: CASRDRTSTDTQYF. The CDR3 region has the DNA TGCGCCAGCAGGGACAGAACTAGCACAGATACGCAGTATTTT.

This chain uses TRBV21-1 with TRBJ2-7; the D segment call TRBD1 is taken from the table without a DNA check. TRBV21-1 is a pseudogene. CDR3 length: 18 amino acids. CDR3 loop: CASSKALKGARPAYEQYF. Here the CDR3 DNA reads TGTGCCAGCAGCAAAGCGCTAAAGGGGGCCCGCCCTGCCTACGAGCAGTACTTC.

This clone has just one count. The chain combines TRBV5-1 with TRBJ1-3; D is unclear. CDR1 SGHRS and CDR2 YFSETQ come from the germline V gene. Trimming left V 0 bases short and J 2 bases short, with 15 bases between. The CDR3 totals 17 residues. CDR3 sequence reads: CASSLDGQPRPGNTIYF. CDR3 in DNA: TGCGCCAGCAGCTTGGATGGCCAGCCTAGGCCTGGAAACACCATATATTTT.

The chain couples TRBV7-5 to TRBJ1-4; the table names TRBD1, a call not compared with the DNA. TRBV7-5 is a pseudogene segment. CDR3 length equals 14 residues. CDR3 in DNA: TGTGCCAGAAGCACCGACAGGTTTAATGAAAAACTGTTTTTT. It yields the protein CARSTDRFNEKLFF.

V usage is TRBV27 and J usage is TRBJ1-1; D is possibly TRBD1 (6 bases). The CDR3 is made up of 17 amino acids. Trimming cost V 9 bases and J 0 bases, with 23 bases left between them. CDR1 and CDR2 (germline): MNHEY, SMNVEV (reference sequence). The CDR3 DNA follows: TGTGCCAGGGTAAGGAAAAACAGGGATTACATGAACACTGAAGCTTTCTTT. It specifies CARVRKNRDYMNTEAFF.